The sequence of this TCR beta chain was determined in a study of CD8+ T cells in alopecia areata. Study-level findings and limits: Elevated clonality characterized lesional scalp relative to normal scalp, particularly in alopecia totalis/universalis. TCRs were shared less clearly across patients than in mice, possibly for HLA-related reasons.

Sorting of CD4+ cells into CD25+CD127- cells (for 5 or 6 patients) was performed. Individuals with alopecia areata gave both lesional scalp punch biopsies and peripheral blood for collection. T lymphocytes (CD4+ and CD8+) were sorted from PBMCs. Trimming removed 7 bases from V and 1 base from J, with 12 bases in between. Germline CDR1 and CDR2: SNHLY and FYNNEI. CDR3 length: 14 amino acids. RNA extraction was followed by reverse transcription into cDNA, which acted as the sequencing template. TCRdb's copy holds only in-frame clones and misses some; the assay was immunoSEQ multiplex PCR. The table shows tens of thousands of clones, with roughly three fifths occurring only once. As regards this clone: Its antigen is unidentified.

The chain uses TRBV2 and TRBJ2-3; no reliable D call. Sequencing used CD4+ Tregs sorted from blood. The sequence was collected from a human donor with alopecia areata. The CDR3 region is CASIPRAGTDTQYF. For the CDR3, the DNA is TGTGCCAGCATTCCTCGGGCGGGCACAGATACGCAGTATTTT.